The 16 T cell receptor beta chains given below trace back to one sample, sequenced in a study of control samples from healthy donors and cancer patients. The table came from immunoSEQ multiplex PCR; TCRdb's copy has only in-frame clones and leaves some out. The data show roughly 160,000 clones, with 80% to 90% seen just once and 4% to 6% held by the top ten. The sample was blood. The receptors derive from a woman in her 30s in good health.

This clone was seen a few times. The chain employs TRBV20-1 and TRBJ2-2, with D tentatively TRBD1 (5 bases). The CDR3 has 11 residues. The V end was cut by 6 bases, the J end by 5 bases, with 7 bases between. Germline loops: CDR1 DFQATT, CDR2 SNEGSKA (reference sequence). This chain's CDR3 is CSAQGTGELFF. CDR3 nucleotide sequence: TGCAGTGCCCAGGGAACCGGGGAGCTGTTTTTT.

The chain carries TRBV5-1 and TRBJ1-2; no definite D call. The V end was cut by 0 bases, the J end by 7 bases, with 10 bases between. CDR3 size: 13 residues. Germline CDR1 and CDR2: SGHRS and YFSETQ. CDR3 sequence: CASSLEAGGGYTF. CDR3 sequence (DNA): TGCGCCAGCAGCTTGGAGGCAGGCGGTGGCTACACCTTC.

The chain employs TRBV24-1 and TRBJ2-5; TRBD1 is a possible D gene (5 bases). This CDR3 has 15 amino acids. Trimming removed 3 bases at V and 6 bases at J, with 16 bases between. Germline assignment: CDR1 KGHDR and CDR2 SFDVKD. CDR3 loop: CATSDGADAYQTQYF. The CDR3 DNA follows: TGTGCCACCAGTGATGGGGCCGACGCCTACCAGACCCAGTACTTC.

The V call is TRBV2, the J call TRBJ2-3; D is perhaps TRBD1 or TRBD2 (6 bases each). CDR1 is SNHLY and CDR2 is FYNNEI in the germline V gene. There are 14 residues in the CDR3. Trimming took 6 bases from V and 4 from J, leaving 14 bases between them. This CDR3 is CASRRGEWADTQYF. The CDR3 region has the DNA TGTGCCAGCAGGAGGGGGGAGTGGGCAGATACGCAGTATTTT.

The chain is built from TRBV10-3 and TRBJ2-7, with a possible D match to TRBD1 (6 bases). V shed 5 bases and J shed 0 bases, with 17 bases lying between them. The CDR3 consists of 16 residues. CDR1 and CDR2 from the germline V gene are ENHRY and SYGVKD. CDR3 DNA: TGTGCCATCAGTAGAATGACGGACAGAAACTCCTACGAGCAGTACTTC. The encoded protein is CAISRMTDRNSYEQYF.

This chain uses TRBV6-5 with TRBJ2-7; 7 positions match TRBD1. With 6 bases clipped from V and 3 bases from J, the junction kept 5 bases outside the gene matches. Germline CDR1 and CDR2: MNHEY and SVGAGI. This CDR3 is built from 13 residues. The CDR3: CASSLGQFYEQYV. CDR3 coding DNA: TGTGCCAGCAGCCTGGGACAGTTCTACGAGCAGTACGTC.

V and J are TRBV11-2 and TRBJ1-1; 9 bases fit TRBD1. The CDR3 is 15 amino acids. The J segment lost 4 bases and the V segment lost 1 base, leaving 4 bases of the junction unmatched. Germline V gene lookup returns CDR1 SGHAT and CDR2 FQNNGV. CDR3 loop: CASSLVHRGPTEAFF. CDR3 in DNA: TGTGCCAGCAGCTTAGTCCACAGGGGGCCCACTGAAGCTTTCTTT.

The chain recombines TRBV21-1 with TRBJ2-2. TRBV21-1 represents a pseudogene. CDR3 length: 17 amino acids. CDR3 amino acids: CASSKERDPVLSGELFF. Written as DNA, the CDR3 is TGTGCCAGCAGCAAAGAGAGAGACCCAGTTTTGTCCGGGGAGCTGTTTTTT.

The chain is built from TRBV7-2 and TRBJ2-1; no reliable D call. The CDR3 contains 11 residues. The ends were cut back, 4 bases at V and 5 bases at J, with 3 bases in the middle. Germline values: CDR1 SGHTA, CDR2 FQGNSA. The CDR3 sequence: CASSSNNEQFF. The CDR3 bases are TGTGCCAGCAGCTCAAACAATGAGCAGTTCTTC.

The chain links TRBV6-2 or TRBV6-3 to TRBJ1-6; D is undetermined. From germline, CDR1 is MNHEY and CDR2 SVGEGT. The CDR3 runs 16 residues. The ends were cut back, 1 base at V and 0 bases at J, with 7 bases in the middle. The DNA for the CDR3 is TGTGCCAGCAGTTACTTAATGAGCTCCTATAATTCACCCCTCCACTTT. It yields the protein CASSYLMSSYNSPLHF.

The chain uses TRBV6-5 and TRBJ1-2; D perhaps matches TRBD1 (5 bases). CDR1 is MNHEY, CDR2 SVGAGI, per germline. Trimming cost V 7 bases and J 4 bases, with 13 bases left between them. The CDR3 runs 13 residues. Here the CDR3 reads CASMGGYGYGYTF. The CDR3 bases are TGTGCCAGCATGGGGGGTTACGGCTATGGCTACACCTTC.

The chain couples TRBV7-2 to TRBJ2-5; possibly TRBD1 for D (5 bases). The CDR3 runs to 15 residues. CDR1 is SGHTA and CDR2 is FQGNSA in the germline V gene. V dropped 5 bases and J dropped 1 base, with 14 bases sitting between them. CDR3 in amino acids: CASSPYETVQETQYF. The CDR3 DNA reads TGTGCCAGCAGCCCCTACGAGACAGTCCAAGAGACCCAGTACTTC.

V is TRBV6-5 and J is TRBJ1-6, with 8 positions matching TRBD1. The CDR3 totals 14 residues. Germline lookup yields CDR1 MNHEY and CDR2 SVGAGI. With V trimmed by 7 bases and J by 8 bases, 7 bases remained unmatched. Here the CDR3 DNA reads TGTGCCAGCAAAGTTACAGGGGGATATTCACCCCTCCACTTT. Its translation: CASKVTGGYSPLHF.

This chain joins TRBV27 and TRBJ2-3; a weak D match, TRBD1 (5 bases). Trimming cost V 2 bases and J 1 base, with 7 bases left between them. From germline, CDR1 is MNHEY and CDR2 SMNVEV (reference sequence). There are 14 residues in the CDR3. CDR3 sequence (DNA): TGTGCCAGCAGTTTACTGACAGGCACAGATACGCAGTATTTT. Translating gives CASSLLTGTDTQYF.

The V and J genes are TRBV5-4 and TRBJ2-5, with D tentatively TRBD2 (6 bases). This CDR3 has 16 residues. The ends were cut back, 0 bases at V and 4 bases at J, with 16 bases in the middle. From germline, CDR1 is SGHNT and CDR2 YYREEE (reference sequence). The CDR3 DNA reads TGTGCCAGCAGCTTGGAGTCTCGCGGGGTCGGAGAGACCCAGTACTTC. Protein: CASSLESRGVGETQYF.

The chain recombines TRBV4-1 with TRBJ1-4; tentatively, D is TRBD1 (6 bases). Germline V lookup: CDR1 MGHRA, CDR2 YSYEKL. Trimming shortened V by 0 bases and J by 8 bases, and 16 bases separated the two germline ends. CDR3 length equals 16 residues. CDR3 nucleotide sequence: TGCGCCAGCAGCCAAGATAAGGCAGGGGAGTACGAAAAACTGTTTTTT. Protein: CASSQDKAGEYEKLFF.